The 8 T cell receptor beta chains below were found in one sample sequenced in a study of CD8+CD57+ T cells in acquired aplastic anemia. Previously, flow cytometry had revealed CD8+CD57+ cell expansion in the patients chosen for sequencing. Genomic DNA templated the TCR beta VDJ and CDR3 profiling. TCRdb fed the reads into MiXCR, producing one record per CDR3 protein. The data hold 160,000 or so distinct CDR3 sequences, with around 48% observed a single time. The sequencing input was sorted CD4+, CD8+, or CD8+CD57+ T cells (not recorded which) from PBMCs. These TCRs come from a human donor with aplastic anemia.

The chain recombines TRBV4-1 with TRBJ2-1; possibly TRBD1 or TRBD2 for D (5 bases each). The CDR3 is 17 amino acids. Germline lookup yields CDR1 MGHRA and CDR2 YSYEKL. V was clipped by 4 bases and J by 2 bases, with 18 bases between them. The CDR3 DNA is TGCGCCAGCAGCCCCCACCCAACGGGGCTTACCTACAATGAGCAGTTCTTC. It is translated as CASSPHPTGLTYNEQFF.

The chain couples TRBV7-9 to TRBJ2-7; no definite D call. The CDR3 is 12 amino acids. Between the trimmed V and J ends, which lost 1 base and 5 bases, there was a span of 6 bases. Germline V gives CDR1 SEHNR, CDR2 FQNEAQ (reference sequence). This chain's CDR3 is CASSLEGHEQYF. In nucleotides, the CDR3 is TGTGCCAGCAGCTTAGAGGGCCACGAGCAGTACTTC.

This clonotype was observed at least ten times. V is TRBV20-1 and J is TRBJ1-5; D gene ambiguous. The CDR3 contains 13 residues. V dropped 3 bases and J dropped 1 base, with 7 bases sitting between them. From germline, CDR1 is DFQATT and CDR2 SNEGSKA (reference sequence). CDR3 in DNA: TGCAGTGCTAGCCTGGAGAGCAATCAGCCCCAGCATTTT. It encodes CSASLESNQPQHF.

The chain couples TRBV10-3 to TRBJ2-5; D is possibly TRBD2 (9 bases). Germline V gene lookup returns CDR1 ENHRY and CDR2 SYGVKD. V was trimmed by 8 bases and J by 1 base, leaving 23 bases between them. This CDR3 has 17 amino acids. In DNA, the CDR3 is TGTGCCATCGGGGGCCTAGCGGGACAGGATACCCAAGAGACCCAGTACTTC. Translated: CAIGGLAGQDTQETQYF.

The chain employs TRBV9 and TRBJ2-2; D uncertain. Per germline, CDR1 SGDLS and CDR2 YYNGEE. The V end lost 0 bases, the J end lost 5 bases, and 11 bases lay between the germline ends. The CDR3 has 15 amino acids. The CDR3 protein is CASSVAGERTGELFF. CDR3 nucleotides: TGTGCCAGCAGCGTAGCTGGGGAACGAACCGGGGAGCTGTTTTTT. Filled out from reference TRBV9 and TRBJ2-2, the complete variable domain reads DSGVTQTPKHLITATGQRVTLRCSPRSGDLSVYWYQQSLDQGLQFLIQYYNGEERAKGNILERFSAQQFPDLHSELNLSSLELGDSALYFCASSVAGERTGELFFGEGSRLTVL.

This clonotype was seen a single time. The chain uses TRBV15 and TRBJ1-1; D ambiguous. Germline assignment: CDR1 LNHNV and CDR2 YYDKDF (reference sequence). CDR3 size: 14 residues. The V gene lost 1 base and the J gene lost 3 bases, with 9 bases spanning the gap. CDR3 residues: CATSRGGLDTEAFF. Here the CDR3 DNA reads TGTGCCACCAGCAGAGGCGGACTGGACACTGAAGCTTTCTTT.

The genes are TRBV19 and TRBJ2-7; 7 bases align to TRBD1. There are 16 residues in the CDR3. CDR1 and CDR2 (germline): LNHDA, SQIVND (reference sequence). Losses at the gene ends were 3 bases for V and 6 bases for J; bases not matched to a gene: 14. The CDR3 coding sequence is TGTGCCAGTAGTATCCAGATCGACAGGGTTAATGGCGAGCAGTACTTC. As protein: CASSIQIDRVNGEQYF.

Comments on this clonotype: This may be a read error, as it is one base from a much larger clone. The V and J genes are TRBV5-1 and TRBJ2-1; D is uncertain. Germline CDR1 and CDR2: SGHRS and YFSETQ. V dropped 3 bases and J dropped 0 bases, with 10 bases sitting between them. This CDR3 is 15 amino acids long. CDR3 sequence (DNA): TGCGCCAGCAGCTGGGAACTAAGCTCCTACAATGAGCAGTTCTTC. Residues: CASSWELSSYNEQFF.